This T cell receptor (beta chain) was captured in a study of blood T cell repertoires in COVID-19. Study-wide context: COVID-19 samples collected from the United States, Italy and Spain covered acute and convalescent phases. PBMCs, B-cell-depleted T cells, or T cells provided the cDNA or gDNA that made up the material.

The sample holds one count of this clone. Per the authors' pipeline: Researchers report that nucleated cell counts were estimated from reference gene primer amplification. The data were produced by immunoSEQ multiplex PCR, yet TCRdb's version contains in-frame clones alone and is incomplete. The V and J calls and clone size were taken over from that table, and D and trimming were inferred from the DNA. The table has under 350,000 clones, around 89% seen once. The germline V gene has CDR1 MNHEY and CDR2 SVGAGI. This CDR3 spans 14 amino acids. V lost 5 bases, J lost 6 bases, and 2 bases stayed unmatched.

The chain recombines TRBV6-5 with TRBJ2-2, with 11 bases fitting TRBD1. Sequencing used peripheral blood. The TCR comes from a man aged 40-50 years with acute or convalescent COVID-19. CDR3: CASSRDRGAGELFF. The CDR3 nucleotides are TGTGCCAGCAGTCGGGACAGGGGGGCCGGGGAGCTGTTTTTT.